This TCR beta chain derives from a study of T cell changes during pregnancy in multiple sclerosis. The ends were cut back, 3 bases at V and 6 bases at J, with 14 bases in the middle. CDR3 length: 14 residues. The V gene's germline CDR1 is SGHTA and CDR2 FQGNSA. The assay was immunoSEQ multiplex PCR, and TCRdb's table has in-frame clones only and misses some. The sample contains over 50,000 clones, 88% of which appear only once. In this sample, this clone turned up a few times. The sample was peripheral blood, taken in the first trimester of pregnancy. This clonotype originated in a female donor with multiple sclerosis, enrolled in a pregnancy study. The rearrangement uses TRBV7-2 and TRBJ1-2, with a tentative D call TRBD1 (5 bases). In DNA form, the CDR3 reads TGTGCCAGCAGCTTCGCCCAGGGATCGCATGGCTACACCTTC. Translated, it gives CASSFAQGSHGYTF.